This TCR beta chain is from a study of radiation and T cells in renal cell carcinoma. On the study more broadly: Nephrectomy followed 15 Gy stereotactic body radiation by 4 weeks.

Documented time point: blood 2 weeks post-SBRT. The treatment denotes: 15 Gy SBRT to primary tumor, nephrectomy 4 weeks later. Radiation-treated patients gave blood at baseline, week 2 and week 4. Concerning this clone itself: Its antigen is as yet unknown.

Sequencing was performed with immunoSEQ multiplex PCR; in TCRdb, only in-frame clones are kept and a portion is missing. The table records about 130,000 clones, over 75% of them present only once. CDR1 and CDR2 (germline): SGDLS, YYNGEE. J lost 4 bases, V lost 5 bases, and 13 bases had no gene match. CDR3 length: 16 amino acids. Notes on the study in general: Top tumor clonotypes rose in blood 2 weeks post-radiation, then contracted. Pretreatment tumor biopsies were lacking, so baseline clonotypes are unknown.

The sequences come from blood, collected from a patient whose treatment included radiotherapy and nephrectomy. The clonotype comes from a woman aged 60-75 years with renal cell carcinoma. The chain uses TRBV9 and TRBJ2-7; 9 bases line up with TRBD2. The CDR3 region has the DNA TGTGCCAGCAGTGCCAGTGGGACTAGCACCTATTACGAGCAGTACTTC. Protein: CASSASGTSTYYEQYF.